The rows below give T cell receptor beta chains drawn from one sample of a study of identifying expanded T cells in peripheral blood. The protocol was immunoSEQ multiplex PCR, while the TCRdb copy is restricted to in-frame clones and leaves out a portion. The repertoire has around 94,000 clones, 85% of them found once; the top ten carry 4% to 5.5%. Sequencing was performed on blood. Receptors originate from a person aged 18-70 years in good health. Each CDR3 is given with its conserved first and last residue. A D gene is named only where the DNA matches it firmly. The size of a clone is reported for some rows only, either as once, few or many, or as a class for expanded clones.

clone_size d_call j_call v_call cdr3_aa cdr3_nt
NA NA TRBJ1-1 TRBV19 CASRPGNTEAFF TGTGCCAGTAGGCCGGGGAACACTGAAGCTTTCTTT
NA NA TRBJ1-1 TRBV19 CASSIHRDTEAFF TGTGCCAGTAGTATCCACAGAGACACTGAAGCTTTCTTT
NA TRBD2 TRBJ2-5 TRBV6-1 CASIEAGGQETQYF TGTGCCAGCATTGAAGCGGGGGGGCAAGAGACCCAGTACTTC
NA TRBD1 TRBJ2-7 TRBV14 CASSQPGQGAYEQYF TGTGCCAGCAGCCAGCCGGGACAGGGGGCCTACGAGCAGTACTTC
NA NA TRBJ1-1 TRBV4-3 CASSPGNRDTEAFF TGCGCCAGCAGCCCGGGGAACCGCGACACTGAAGCTTTCTTT
NA NA TRBJ1-2 TRBV19 CASSEPSRLSGYTF TGTGCCAGTAGTGAACCTAGCCGACTTTCCGGCTACACCTTC
NA NA TRBJ1-5 TRBV18 CASSPQDSNQPQHF TGTGCCAGCTCACCACAAGATAGCAATCAGCCCCAGCATTTT
NA NA TRBJ2-6 TRBV6-5 CASSFRTAGPRTVLTF TGTGCCAGCAGTTTCAGGACAGCCGGTCCCCGCACTGTCCTGACTTTC
NA NA TRBJ1-1 TRBV18 CASSPGRDTEAFF TGTGCCAGCTCACCCGGGAGGGACACTGAAGCTTTCTTT
NA NA TRBJ2-3 TRBV11-3 CASSLGLNTQYF TGTGCCAGCAGCTTAGGGCTGAATACGCAGTATTTT
NA NA TRBJ2-1 TRBV10-1 CASSESLVGHDEQFF TGCGCCAGCAGTGAGTCGCTGGTAGGGCACGATGAGCAGTTCTTC
once TRBD1 TRBJ1-1 TRBV10-3 CAIRPPGQYTEAFF TGTGCCATCAGACCCCCGGGACAGTACACTGAAGCTTTCTTT
NA NA TRBJ1-1 TRBV4-3 CASSQRQITEAFF TGCGCCAGCAGCCAAAGACAGATCACTGAAGCTTTCTTT
NA NA TRBJ2-7 TRBV7-9 CASSGAASYEQYF TGTGCCAGCAGCGGGGCCGCCTCCTACGAGCAGTACTTC
NA NA TRBJ2-7 TRBV4-3 CASSQDGLGGELSYEQYF TGCGCCAGCAGCCAAGATGGTCTGGGCGGGGAACTCTCCTACGAGCAGTACTTC
few NA TRBJ1-5 TRBV6-1 CASSGQGIPYSNQPQHF TGTGCCAGCAGTGGGCAGGGCATCCCATACAGCAATCAGCCCCAGCATTTT